This TCR beta chain came from a study of T cell clonotyping in hematopoietic cell transplantation. Repertoires were generated with immunoSEQ multiplex PCR, while TCRdb's copy carries only in-frame clones and drops some. Counted here are over 45,000 clones, around 84% occurring once; the ten biggest clones make up 5.9%. This clone was recorded once. Indicated time point: recipient sample about 28 days before transplant, after cytoreduction. This CDR3 spans 15 amino acids. The germline V gene has CDR1 MGHRA and CDR2 YSYEKL. V lost 6 bases and J lost 4, with 18 bases in between. The source of this sequence is a man in his 60s with biphenotypic leukemia. Some clones in this sample may be carry-over from other donors' samples. The V and J genes are TRBV4-1 and TRBJ1-1; D gene uncertain. Here the sequenced sample was peripheral blood mononuclear cells, taken before stem cell transplant. The CDR3: CASRPRSGIATEAFF. Written as DNA, the CDR3 is TGCGCCAGCAGGCCAAGGTCCGGGATCGCCACTGAAGCTTTCTTT.